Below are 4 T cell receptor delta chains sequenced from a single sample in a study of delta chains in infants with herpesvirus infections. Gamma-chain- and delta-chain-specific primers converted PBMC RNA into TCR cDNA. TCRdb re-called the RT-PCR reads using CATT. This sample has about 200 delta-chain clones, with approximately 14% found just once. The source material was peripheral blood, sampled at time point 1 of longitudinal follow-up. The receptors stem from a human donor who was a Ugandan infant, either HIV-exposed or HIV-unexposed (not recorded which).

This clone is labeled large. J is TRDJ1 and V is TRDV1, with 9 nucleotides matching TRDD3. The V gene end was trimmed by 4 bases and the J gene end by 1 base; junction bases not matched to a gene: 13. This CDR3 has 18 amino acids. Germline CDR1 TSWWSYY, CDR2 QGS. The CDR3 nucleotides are TGTGCTCTTGGGGGCAGTCCGGGGGGATACAGAAGCACCGATAAACTCATCTTT. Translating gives CALGGSPGGYRSTDKLIF.

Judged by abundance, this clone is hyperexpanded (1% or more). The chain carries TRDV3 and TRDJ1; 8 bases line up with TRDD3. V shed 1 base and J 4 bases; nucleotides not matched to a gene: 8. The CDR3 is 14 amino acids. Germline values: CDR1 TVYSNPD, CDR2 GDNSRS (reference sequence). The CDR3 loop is CAFKLGDRVDKLIF. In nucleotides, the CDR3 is TGTGCCTTTAAGCTGGGGGACCGCGTCGATAAACTCATCTTT. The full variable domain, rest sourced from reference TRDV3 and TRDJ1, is CDKVTQSSPDQTVASGSEVVLLCTYDTVYSNPDLFWYRIRPDYSFQFVFYGDNSRSEGADFTQGRFSVKHILTQKAFHLVISPVRTEDSATYYCAFKLGDRVDKLIFGKGTRVTVEP.

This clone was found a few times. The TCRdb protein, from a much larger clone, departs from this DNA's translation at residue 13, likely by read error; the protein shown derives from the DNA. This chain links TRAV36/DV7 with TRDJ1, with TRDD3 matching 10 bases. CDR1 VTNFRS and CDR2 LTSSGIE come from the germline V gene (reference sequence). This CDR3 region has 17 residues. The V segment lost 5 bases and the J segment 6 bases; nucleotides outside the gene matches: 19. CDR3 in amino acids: CAVAPFRGIRWTNKLIF. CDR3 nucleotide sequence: TGTGCTGTTGCCCCTTTCAGGGGGATACGGTGGACCAATAAACTCATCTTT.

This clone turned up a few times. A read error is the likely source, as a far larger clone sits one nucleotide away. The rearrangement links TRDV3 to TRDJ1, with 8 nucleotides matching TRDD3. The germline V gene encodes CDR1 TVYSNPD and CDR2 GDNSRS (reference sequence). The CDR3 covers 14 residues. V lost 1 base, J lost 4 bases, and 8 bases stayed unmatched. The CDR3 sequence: CAFKLGDRIDKLIF. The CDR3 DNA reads TGTGCCTTTAAGCTGGGGGACCGCATCGATAAACTCATCTTT.